The 5 T cell receptor beta chains listed next were all sequenced from one sample in a study of blood T cell repertoires in COVID-19. Assay used: immunoSEQ multiplex PCR; TCRdb lists only in-frame clones, some missing. The table records 150,000 to 200,000 clones, roughly nine tenths of them present only once. Input material: peripheral blood. These TCRs come from a woman aged 70-85 years with acute or convalescent COVID-19.

The chain carries TRBV5-1 and TRBJ1-1, with TRBD1 matching 7 bases. The CDR3 runs to 14 residues. Per germline, CDR1 SGHRS and CDR2 YFSETQ. Trimming took 5 bases from V and 5 from J; bases not matched to a gene: 9. The CDR3 DNA sequence: TGCGCCAGCAGTACTAACAGGGGTTTGACTGAAGCTTTCTTT. Its protein product is CASSTNRGLTEAFF.

Worth noting for this clone: The same CDR3 also results from other DNA sequences found in this sample. The rearrangement joins TRBV18 to TRBJ1-2, with D tentatively TRBD1 (6 bases). This CDR3 has 13 residues. V was shortened by 6 bases and J by 2 bases, with 10 bases between the two germline ends. Germline V gene data show CDR1 as KGHSH and CDR2 as LQKENI. The CDR3 region is CASSPDRNYGYTF. The CDR3 DNA reads TGTGCCAGCTCCCCTGACAGGAACTATGGCTACACCTTC.

This clone showed up many times. V usage is TRBV10-3 and J usage is TRBJ1-2; the D is unclear. The CDR3 sequence is 15 residues long. The V gene lost 2 bases and the J gene lost 5 bases, with 15 bases spanning the gap. Per the germline V gene, CDR1 is ENHRY and CDR2 is SYGVKD. Here the CDR3 DNA reads TGTGCCATCAGTGAGAACAATCTTGGGCATTATGGCTACACCTTC. Protein: CAISENNLGHYGYTF.

The chain links TRBV2 to TRBJ2-4; TRBD1 might be the D (6 bases). Germline-derived CDR1 and CDR2 are SNHLY and FYNNEI. The CDR3 is 16 amino acids. The V end lost 7 bases, the J end lost 1 base, and 17 bases lay between the germline ends. This CDR3 reads CASNPWAQGAKNIQYF. The CDR3 DNA reads TGTGCCAGCAATCCCTGGGCCCAGGGGGCCAAAAACATTCAGTACTTC.

The rearrangement links TRBV12-3 or TRBV12-4 to TRBJ2-3; D possibly corresponds to TRBD2 (6 bases). Trimming left V 6 bases short and J 9 bases short, with 16 bases between. This CDR3 has 13 amino acids. CDR3 coding DNA: TGTGCCAGCAGCAATGGGGGAGGAGGCACGCAGTATTTT. Protein sequence: CASSNGGGGTQYF.